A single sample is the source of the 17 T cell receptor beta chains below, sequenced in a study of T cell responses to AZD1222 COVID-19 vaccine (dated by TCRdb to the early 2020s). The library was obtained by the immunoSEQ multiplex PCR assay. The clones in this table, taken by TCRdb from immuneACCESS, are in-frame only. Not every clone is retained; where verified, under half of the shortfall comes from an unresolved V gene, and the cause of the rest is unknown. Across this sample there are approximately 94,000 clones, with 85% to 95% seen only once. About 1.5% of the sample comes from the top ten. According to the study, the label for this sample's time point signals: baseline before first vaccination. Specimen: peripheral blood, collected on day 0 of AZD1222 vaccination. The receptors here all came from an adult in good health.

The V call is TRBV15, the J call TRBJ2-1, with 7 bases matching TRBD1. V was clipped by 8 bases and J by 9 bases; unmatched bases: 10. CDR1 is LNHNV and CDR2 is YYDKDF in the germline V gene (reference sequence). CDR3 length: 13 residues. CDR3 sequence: CATSFSTGSEQFF. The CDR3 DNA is TGTGCCACCTCTTTTTCGACAGGGAGTGAGCAGTTCTTC.

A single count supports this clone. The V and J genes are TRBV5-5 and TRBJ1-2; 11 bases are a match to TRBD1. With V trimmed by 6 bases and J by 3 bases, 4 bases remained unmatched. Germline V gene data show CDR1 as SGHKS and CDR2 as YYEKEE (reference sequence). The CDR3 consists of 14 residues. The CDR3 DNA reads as TGTGCCAGCACTCGGACAGGGGGCGACTATGGCTACACCTTC. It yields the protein CASTRTGGDYGYTF.

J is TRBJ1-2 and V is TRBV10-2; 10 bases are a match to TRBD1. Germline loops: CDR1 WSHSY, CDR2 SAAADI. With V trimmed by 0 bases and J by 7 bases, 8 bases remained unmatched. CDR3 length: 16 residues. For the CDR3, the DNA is TGCGCCAGCAGTGAGTCTTACCGAGGACAGGGGGGTGGCTACACCTTC. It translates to CASSESYRGQGGGYTF.

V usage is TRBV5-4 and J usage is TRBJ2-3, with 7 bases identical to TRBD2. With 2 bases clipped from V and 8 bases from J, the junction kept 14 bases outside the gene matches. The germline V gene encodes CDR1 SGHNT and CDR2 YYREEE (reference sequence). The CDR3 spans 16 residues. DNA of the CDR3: TGTGCCAGCAGCTTTTCTGCCGGACTAGTTAGAGGTACGCAGTATTTT. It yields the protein CASSFSAGLVRGTQYF.

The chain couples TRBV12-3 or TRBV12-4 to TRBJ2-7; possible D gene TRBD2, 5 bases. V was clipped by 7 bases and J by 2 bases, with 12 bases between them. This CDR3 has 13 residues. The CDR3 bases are TGTGCCAGCACCCCGGGAATCCCCTACGAGCAGTACTTC. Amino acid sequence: CASTPGIPYEQYF.

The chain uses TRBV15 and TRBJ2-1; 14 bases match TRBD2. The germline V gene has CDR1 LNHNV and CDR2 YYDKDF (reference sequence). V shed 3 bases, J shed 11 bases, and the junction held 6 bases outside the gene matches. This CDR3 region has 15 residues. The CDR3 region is CATSSPGLAGVKQFF. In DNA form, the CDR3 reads TGTGCCACCAGCAGTCCGGGACTAGCGGGAGTTAAGCAGTTCTTC.

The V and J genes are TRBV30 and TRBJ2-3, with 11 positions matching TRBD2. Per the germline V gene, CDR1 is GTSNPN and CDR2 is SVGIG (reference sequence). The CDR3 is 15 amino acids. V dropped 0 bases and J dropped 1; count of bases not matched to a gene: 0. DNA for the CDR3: TGTGCCTGGAGTGTACTAGCGGGAGGCACAGATACGCAGTATTTT. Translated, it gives CAWSVLAGGTDTQYF.

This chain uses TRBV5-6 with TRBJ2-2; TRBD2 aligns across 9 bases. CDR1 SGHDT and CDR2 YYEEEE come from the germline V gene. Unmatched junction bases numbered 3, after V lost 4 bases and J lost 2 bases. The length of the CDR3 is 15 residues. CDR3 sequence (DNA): TGTGCCAGCAGCCTGGGACTAGCTAACACCGGGGAGCTGTTTTTT. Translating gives CASSLGLANTGELFF.

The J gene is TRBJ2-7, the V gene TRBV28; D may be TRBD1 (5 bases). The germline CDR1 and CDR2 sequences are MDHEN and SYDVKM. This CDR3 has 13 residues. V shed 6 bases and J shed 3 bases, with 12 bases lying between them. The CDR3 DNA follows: TGTGCCAGCAGCCAGGACACTGACTACGAGCAGTACTTC. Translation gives CASSQDTDYEQYF.

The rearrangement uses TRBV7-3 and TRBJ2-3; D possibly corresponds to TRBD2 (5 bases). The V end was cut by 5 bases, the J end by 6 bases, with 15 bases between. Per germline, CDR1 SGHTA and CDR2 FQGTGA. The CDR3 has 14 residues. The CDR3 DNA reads TGTGCCAGCAGCCGTAGTTCGGCGGGTGATACGCAGTATTTT. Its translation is CASSRSSAGDTQYF.

The CDR3 spells CASSPQKAANEKLFF. CDR3 nucleotides: TGTGCCAGCAGTCCCCAGAAGGCCGCAAATGAAAAACTGTTTTTT. The chain combines TRBV28 with TRBJ1-4, with unresolved D. The CDR3 length is 15 residues. Germline V lookup: CDR1 MDHEN, CDR2 SYDVKM. Trimming left V 5 bases short and J 5 bases short, with 15 bases between.

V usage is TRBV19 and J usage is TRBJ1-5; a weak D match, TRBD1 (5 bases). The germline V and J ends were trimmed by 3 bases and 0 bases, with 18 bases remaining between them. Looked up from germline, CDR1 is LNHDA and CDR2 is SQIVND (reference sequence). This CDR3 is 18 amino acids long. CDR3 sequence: CASSIQRASGLSNQPQHF. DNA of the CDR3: TGTGCCAGTAGTATTCAGAGGGCTTCGGGACTTAGCAATCAGCCCCAGCATTTT. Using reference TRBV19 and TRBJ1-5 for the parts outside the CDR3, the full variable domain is DGGITQSPKYLFRKEGQNVTLSCEQNLNHDAMYWYRQDPGQGLRLIYYSQIVNDFQKGDIAEGYSVSREKKESFPLTVTSAQKNPTAFYLCASSIQRASGLSNQPQHFGDGTRLSIL.

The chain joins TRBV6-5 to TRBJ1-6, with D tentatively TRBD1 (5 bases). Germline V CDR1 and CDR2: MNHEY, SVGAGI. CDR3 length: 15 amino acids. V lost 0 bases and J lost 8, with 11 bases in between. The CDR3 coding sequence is TGTGCCAGCAGTTACTCGGGACGGAAGGATTCACCCCTCCACTTT. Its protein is CASSYSGRKDSPLHF.

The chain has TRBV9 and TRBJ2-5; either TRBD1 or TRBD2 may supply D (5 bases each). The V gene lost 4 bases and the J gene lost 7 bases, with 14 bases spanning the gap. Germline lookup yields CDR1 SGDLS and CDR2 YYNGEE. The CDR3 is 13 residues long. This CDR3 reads CASSTRDAGTQYF. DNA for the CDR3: TGTGCCAGCAGCACCCGGGACGCGGGGACCCAGTACTTC.

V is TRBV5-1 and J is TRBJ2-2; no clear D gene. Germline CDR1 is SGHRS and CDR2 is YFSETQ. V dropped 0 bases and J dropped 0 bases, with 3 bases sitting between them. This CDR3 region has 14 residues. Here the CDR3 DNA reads TGCGCCAGCAGCTTGGAGCCGAACACCGGGGAGCTGTTTTTT. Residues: CASSLEPNTGELFF.

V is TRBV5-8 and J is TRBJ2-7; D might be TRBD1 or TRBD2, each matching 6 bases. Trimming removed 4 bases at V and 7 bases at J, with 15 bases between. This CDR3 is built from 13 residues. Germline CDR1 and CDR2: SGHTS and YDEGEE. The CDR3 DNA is TGTGCCAGCAGCCCCACAGGGACTTGGGAGCAGTACTTC. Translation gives CASSPTGTWEQYF.

The CDR3 coding sequence is TGTGCCAGCAGCTTAGTGGCGGGAGCGGTCGATGAGCAGTTCTTC. Translated, it gives CASSLVAGAVDEQFF. The chain couples TRBV7-2 to TRBJ2-1, with 7 bases fitting TRBD2. J gave up 8 bases and V 1 base, and 8 bases lay outside the gene matches. CDR1 and CDR2 from the germline V gene are SGHTA and FQGNSA. The CDR3 runs 15 residues.